One and the same sample provided the 8 T cell receptor beta chains below, sequenced in a study of CD8 T cell repertoires and HIV-1 epitope variants. Their specific antigens are unknown. TCRdb's table, derived via immunoSEQ multiplex PCR, lists solely in-frame clones and lacks some. The sample lists about 6,000 clones; roughly 66% were seen once. Material: cultured CD8+ T cells derived from PBMCs. These receptors came from a male donor with HIV.

The chain combines TRBV28 with TRBJ2-7; D gene unclear. V was clipped by 3 bases and J by 2 bases, with 29 bases between them. Germline assignment: CDR1 MDHEN and CDR2 SYDVKM. This CDR3 spans 20 amino acids. As DNA, the CDR3 is TGTGCCAGCAGTTTCCCCCCCCCTAGTCCCAATACACCTACCACCTACGAGCAGTACTTC. This encodes CASSFPPPSPNTPTTYEQYF. The variable domain in full, completed from reference TRBV28 and TRBJ2-7, reads DVKVTQSSRYLVKRTGEKVFLECVQDMDHENMFWYRQDPGLGLRLIYFSYDVKMKEKGDIPEGYSVSREKKERFSLILESASTNQTSMYLCASSFPPPSPNTPTTYEQYFGPGTRLTVT.

V gene TRBV5-1 combines with J gene TRBJ2-3; TRBD1 agrees at 7 bases. Per germline, CDR1 SGHRS and CDR2 YFSETQ. The V and J ends lost 4 bases and 4 bases, in that order; junction bases with no gene match: 12. The CDR3 spans 16 residues. CDR3 nucleotide sequence: TGCGCCAGCAGCAGGGGGACAGCTATCGGGGCAGATACGCAGTATTTT. This gives the protein CASSRGTAIGADTQYF.

V and J are TRBV27 and TRBJ2-7; D perhaps matches TRBD1 (5 bases). The CDR3 runs 15 residues. Trimming stripped 1 base from V and 0 bases from J, with 10 bases between. From germline, CDR1 is MNHEY and CDR2 SMNVEV (reference sequence). The CDR3 DNA sequence: TGTGCCAGCAGTTTATTGGCAGGGTCCTCCTACGAGCAGTACTTC. This encodes CASSLLAGSSYEQYF.

The V gene is TRBV7-2, the J gene TRBJ1-6; D is unclear. CDR3 size: 13 residues. The V end was cut by 1 base, the J end by 13 bases, with 11 bases between. Germline CDR1 is SGHTA and CDR2 is FQGNSA. The CDR3 loop is CASSLEPAQPLHF. The CDR3 region has the DNA TGTGCCAGCAGCTTAGAACCAGCGCAGCCCCTCCACTTT.

The chain joins TRBV19 to TRBJ2-7; TRBD1 agrees at 7 bases. The CDR3 extends over 13 amino acids. Losses at the gene ends were 6 bases for V and 4 bases for J; bases not matched to a gene: 6. Germline CDR1 is LNHDA and CDR2 is SQIVND (reference sequence). Here the CDR3 reads CASSATGSYEQYF. The CDR3 nucleotides are TGTGCCAGTAGCGCGACAGGGTCGTACGAGCAGTACTTC.

This clone was seen a handful of times. J is TRBJ1-3 and V is TRBV10-2; no reliable D call. The length of the CDR3 is 14 residues. Germline V gene lookup returns CDR1 WSHSY and CDR2 SAAADI. V was trimmed by 0 bases and J by 0 bases, leaving 3 bases between them. In DNA, the CDR3 is TGCGCCAGCAGTGAGTCAGGCTCTGGAAACACCATATATTTT. This codes for CASSESGSGNTIYF.

V is TRBV28 and J is TRBJ2-7; possibly TRBD1 for D (5 bases). In germline, CDR1 is MDHEN, CDR2 SYDVKM. V shed 6 bases and J shed 3 bases, with 18 bases lying between them. This CDR3 contains 15 residues. The CDR3 DNA sequence: TGTGCCAGCAGAAGTCCTGTGAAGGGGTTCTACGAGCAGTACTTC. Translation: CASRSPVKGFYEQYF.

This chain links TRBV19 with TRBJ1-1; 10 bases are a match to TRBD1. V shed 7 bases and J 1 base; nucleotides not matched to a gene: 9. Germline values: CDR1 LNHDA, CDR2 SQIVND (reference sequence). The CDR3 is made up of 16 amino acids. The CDR3 reads CASKDLDRGANTEAFF. CDR3 nucleotides: TGTGCCAGTAAGGATTTGGACAGGGGGGCGAACACTGAAGCTTTCTTT.